Below, one T cell receptor beta chain is given with its context. The antigen this receptor binds is unknown. The sample holds no much larger clone one base away, and base qualities are not on file. This record comes from a study of blood T cell repertoires in COVID-19 (TCRdb year 2020). Describing the broader study: Collaborator samples came from the United States, Italy and Spain and covered acute and convalescent phases of COVID-19. The prospective study material was composed of cDNA or gDNA derived from T cells, B-cell-depleted T cells, or PBMCs. The dataset comprised deeply sampled blood TCRbeta repertoires from subjects exposed to, actively infected with, or recovered from COVID-19. The repertoires were released in a freely available public database intended as a resource for research on the immune response to SARS-CoV-2. The samples were drawn from two sources: the first 160 participants of the ongoing ImmuneRACE study, and 1,254 subjects contributed by 6 global collaborators. Sample metadata almost always included a de-identified subject ID, COVID-19 status, age in years and sex. Where HLA class I and class II types were available, the types were taken from metadata supplied by the sample provider, not from assay-based typing. On the study overall, not on this receptor specifically: Clinical and demographic metadata were provided uncurated, with the amount varying by source and participant.

One collaborating source in Seattle enrolled patients while the patients were actively infected and followed the patients over time throughout the course of disease. The collaborating institutions used their own protocols to collect whole blood in K2EDTA tubes. For TCRbeta analysis, collaborators shipped samples in one of three forms: frozen whole blood, isolated PBMCs, or DNA extracted from either of those sample types. TCRbeta CDR3 regions were amplified from genomic DNA using the immunoSEQ Assay, a bias-controlled multiplex PCR. As for the authors' bioinformatics: The number of nucleated cells in each sample was estimated from the amplification of reference gene primers within the assay. Sequence reads were collapsed and filtered to measure the absolute abundance of every unique TCRbeta CDR3 rearrangement. For each sample, productive Simpson clonality was calculated by taking the square root of Simpson's diversity index across productive rearrangements. TCRdb provides this immuneACCESS table in a form limited to in-frame rearrangements. Some clones are lacking; in checked studies, under half of them reflect an unresolved V gene, and why the rest are absent is not known. V, J and clone size are taken as reported in that table, and D and trimming were inferred from the DNA itself. The sample table shows some 70,000 clones, and about 85% are seen once. Around 3.7% of the sample goes to the ten largest clones.

According to the germline V gene, CDR1 reads SGDLS and CDR2 reads YYNGEE. Reading from cysteine to phenylalanine, the CDR3 counts 15 amino acids. Only the CDR3 DNA is retained, 45 bases long and in frame from the first base. Trimming takes 0 bases from V and 4 bases from J, and the germline ends sit 10 bases apart. Sequencing was performed on peripheral blood. The V gene is TRBV9 and the J gene is TRBJ2-2; too little of a D gene remains to name it. This receptor was taken from a woman aged 45 to 65 with COVID-19, enrolled during active disease. The DNA sequence is TGTGCCAGCAGCGTAGCAGTGAACCCCACCGGGGAGCTGTTTTTT. This is translated as CASSVAVNPTGELFF.